The entry below describes one T cell receptor (beta chain). Clones were read by immunoSEQ multiplex PCR, and TCRdb kept only the in-frame ones, dropping some. The sample lists approximately 200,000 clones; 70% to 90% were seen once. This record comes from a study of blood T cell repertoires in COVID-19. Germline V CDR1 and CDR2: LGHNA, YSLEER. This CDR3 comprises 15 residues. Trimming removed 4 bases from V and 5 bases from J; junction bases left unmatched: 8. Sequencing used peripheral blood. The V gene is TRBV4-3, the J gene TRBJ2-5; 9 bases map to TRBD1. This sequence was found in a middle-aged man with acute or convalescent COVID-19. The chain's CDR3 is CASSRDGTGGETQYF. CDR3 DNA: TGCGCCAGCAGCCGAGATGGTACAGGGGGCGAGACCCAGTACTTC.